The 21 T cell receptor beta chains below come from one sample, sequenced in a study of long-term antiretroviral therapy in people with HIV. It was version v3.0 of the immunoSEQ assay that was run at survey level. This table comes from immunoSEQ multiplex PCR, and its TCRdb copy is limited to in-frame clones, with some not included. The sample contains roughly 16,000 clones, 60% to 80% of which appear only once. This sample comprised unsorted PBMCs, obtained 2.3 years after starting antiretroviral therapy. Source of these receptors: a woman aged 40 to 49 with HIV.

The V gene is TRBV27, the J gene TRBJ2-3, with 12 positions matching TRBD2. This CDR3 region has 20 residues. The J segment lost 1 base and the V segment lost 0 bases, leaving 11 bases of the junction unmatched. Germline V gives CDR1 MNHEY, CDR2 SMNVEV (reference sequence). CDR3 bases: TGTGCCAGCAGTTTATCCCTTCGACTAGCGGGAGTAACGGGCACAGATACGCAGTATTTT. Protein sequence: CASSLSLRLAGVTGTDTQYF.

The J gene is TRBJ1-2, the V gene TRBV18, with TRBD1 as a possible D gene (5 bases). The CDR3 spans 15 residues. Germline assignment: CDR1 KGHSH and CDR2 LQKENI. Between the trimmed V and J ends, which lost 3 bases and 3 bases, there was a span of 14 bases. The CDR3 nucleotides are TGTGCCAGCTCACCCTCGGGGGGGAAGGACTATGGCTACACCTTC. Its translation: CASSPSGGKDYGYTF.

The genes are TRBV6-1 and TRBJ1-1; D is uncertain. The CDR3 is 13 residues long. Trimming shortened V by 7 bases and J by 0 bases, and 9 bases separated the two germline ends. Germline V CDR1 and CDR2: MNHNS, SASEGT. The CDR3 protein is CASNLGMNTEAFF. The CDR3 DNA is TGTGCCAGCAATCTGGGGATGAACACTGAAGCTTTCTTT.

This chain connects TRBV9 to TRBJ2-5; no reliable D call. CDR1 is SGDLS, CDR2 YYNGEE, per germline. The CDR3 is 14 amino acids. Trimming took 0 bases from V and 1 from J, leaving 7 bases between them. The CDR3 bases are TGTGCCAGCAGCGTAGCACTGGGCCAAGAGACCCAGTACTTC. Residues: CASSVALGQETQYF.

This clone was counted once. The chain employs TRBV19 and TRBJ1-5; no reliable D call. The CDR3 runs to 12 residues. Germline-derived CDR1 and CDR2 are LNHDA and SQIVND (reference sequence). V was clipped by 5 bases and J by 11 bases, with 13 bases between them. The CDR3 region has the DNA TGTGCCAGTAGTTTTCGCGACAAGGCCCAGCATTTT. Translated, it gives CASSFRDKAQHF. Complete variable domain (other parts from reference TRBV19 and TRBJ1-5): DGGITQSPKYLFRKEGQNVTLSCEQNLNHDAMYWYRQDPGQGLRLIYYSQIVNDFQKGDIAEGYSVSREKKESFPLTVTSAQKNPTAFYLCASSFRDKAQHFGDGTRLSIL.

A single count supports this clone. J is TRBJ1-4 and V is TRBV16, with D perhaps TRBD1 (6 bases). This CDR3 spans 21 amino acids. The germline V gene encodes CDR1 KGHSY and CDR2 FQNENV. The V end lost 3 bases, the J end lost 6 bases, and 32 bases lay between the germline ends. CDR3 in DNA: TGTGCCAGCAGCCATCCTCCCCCTCAGACAGGTCCTAAGAGGGGTGATGAAAAACTGTTTTTT. Protein product: CASSHPPPQTGPKRGDEKLFF.

The gene calls are TRBV6-1 and TRBJ2-7; 8 positions match TRBD1. The CDR3 loop spans 14 amino acids. V dropped 3 bases and J dropped 2; count of bases not matched to a gene: 3. Germline values: CDR1 MNHNS, CDR2 SASEGT. This CDR3 reads CASSDQGATYEQYF. The DNA of the CDR3 is TGTGCCAGCAGTGATCAGGGGGCTACCTACGAGCAGTACTTC.

CDR3 sequence: CSVDMQGKGNEQFF. The CDR3 DNA is TGCAGCGTTGATATGCAGGGAAAAGGCAATGAGCAGTTCTTC. This chain joins TRBV29-1 and TRBJ2-1, with D possibly TRBD1 on 5 matching bases. V lost 3 bases and J lost 6, with 15 bases in between. The CDR3 sequence is 14 residues long. The germline V gene has CDR1 SQVTM and CDR2 ANQGSEA.

This sequence joins TRBV19 and TRBJ2-1; TRBD1 matches 9 bases. The trim removed 5 bases at V and 4 bases at J, leaving 6 bases unmatched. The CDR3 has 15 amino acids. CDR1 LNHDA and CDR2 SQIVND come from the germline V gene (reference sequence). CDR3 region: CASSPGQGTYNEQFF. For the CDR3, the DNA is TGTGCCAGTAGTCCCGGACAGGGGACATACAATGAGCAGTTCTTC. Full variable domain (outside the CDR3, taken from reference TRBV19 and TRBJ2-1): DGGITQSPKYLFRKEGQNVTLSCEQNLNHDAMYWYRQDPGQGLRLIYYSQIVNDFQKGDIAEGYSVSREKKESFPLTVTSAQKNPTAFYLCASSPGQGTYNEQFFGPGTRLTVL.

J is TRBJ1-1 and V is TRBV6-6; D uncertain. V was cut by 0 bases and J by 1 base, with 12 bases left in between. Per the germline V gene, CDR1 is MNHNY and CDR2 is SVGAGI (reference sequence). The CDR3 runs 16 residues. The CDR3 here is CASSYSSSQKNTEAFF. CDR3 in DNA: TGTGCCAGCAGTTACTCGAGTTCACAAAAGAACACTGAAGCTTTCTTT.

The chain recombines TRBV14 with TRBJ2-7; 8 positions agree with TRBD2. Germline values: CDR1 SGHDN, CDR2 FVKESK. Trimming removed 1 base from V and 4 bases from J; junction bases left unmatched: 6. The CDR3 length is 15 residues. CDR3 sequence: CASSQGIGLAYEQYF. CDR3 coding DNA: TGTGCCAGCAGCCAAGGCATTGGACTAGCTTACGAGCAGTACTTC.

The rearrangement links TRBV10-2 to TRBJ2-2; a weak D match, TRBD2 (7 bases). The CDR3 loop spans 14 amino acids. Between the trimmed V and J ends, which lost 8 bases and 4 bases, there was a span of 14 bases. Germline CDR1 WSHSY, CDR2 SAAADI. The CDR3 nucleotides are TGCGCCAGCCGTGGGGGGGCCGGCACCGGGGAGCTGTTTTTT. This gives the protein CASRGGAGTGELFF.

The chain employs TRBV19 and TRBJ1-2, with D possibly matching TRBD1 (6 bases). The CDR3 is 19 residues long. V lost 4 bases and J 1 base, leaving 25 bases between the germline ends. Looked up from germline, CDR1 is LNHDA and CDR2 is SQIVND (reference sequence). The CDR3 sequence is CASSTLQYAGGQLNYGYTF. The CDR3 region has the DNA TGTGCCAGTAGTACTCTCCAATACGCCGGGGGCCAACTTAACTATGGCTACACCTTC.

V gene TRBV14 combines with J gene TRBJ2-7; D assignment may be TRBD1 or TRBD2 (5 bases each). V lost 4 bases, J lost 2 bases, and 15 bases lay in between. In germline, CDR1 is SGHDN, CDR2 FVKESK. The length of the CDR3 is 15 residues. The CDR3 is CASSRSGTVPYEQYF. The DNA for the CDR3 is TGTGCCAGCAGCCGGTCCGGGACCGTACCCTACGAGCAGTACTTC.

The chain links TRBV27 to TRBJ1-1, with D possibly TRBD1 on 6 matching bases. The V gene's germline CDR1 is MNHEY and CDR2 SMNVEV (reference sequence). Trimming stripped 5 bases from V and 0 bases from J, with 13 bases between. The CDR3 consists of 15 residues. The CDR3 loop is CASSAPGEVNTEAFF. The CDR3 DNA reads TGTGCCAGCAGTGCCCCAGGGGAGGTGAACACTGAAGCTTTCTTT.

The chain combines TRBV7-2 with TRBJ2-1, with 8 bases matching TRBD2. CDR1 is SGHTA and CDR2 is FQGNSA in the germline V gene. The CDR3 runs 15 residues. The V and J ends lost 2 bases and 5 bases, in that order; junction bases with no gene match: 5. The CDR3 region has the DNA TGTGCCAGCAGCTTACCCCCGGGACTAGACAATGAGCAGTTCTTC. Its translation is CASSLPPGLDNEQFF.

There are a few counts of this clone. This chain links TRBV13 with TRBJ2-1, with D perhaps matching TRBD1 (6 bases). The CDR3 runs 18 residues. The V gene's germline CDR1 is PRHDT and CDR2 FYEKMQ (reference sequence). V lost 0 bases, J lost 2 bases, and 17 bases lay in between. The CDR3 is CASSLGSLGGSTYNEQFF. CDR3 nucleotides: TGTGCCAGCAGCTTAGGGAGTTTAGGGGGTTCGACCTACAATGAGCAGTTCTTC.

This clone was detected a few times. V gene TRBV19 combines with J gene TRBJ1-5; 10 bases map to TRBD1. CDR1 and CDR2 (germline): LNHDA, SQIVND (reference sequence). V was clipped by 5 bases and J by 5 bases; unmatched bases: 6. The CDR3 has 15 residues. CDR3 loop: CASSLTGGGDQPQHF. DNA for the CDR3: TGTGCCAGTAGTTTGACAGGGGGCGGTGATCAGCCCCAGCATTTT.

V is TRBV6-5 and J is TRBJ1-5; D not resolved. Germline loops: CDR1 MNHEY, CDR2 SVGAGI. The germline V and J ends were trimmed by 0 bases and 1 base, with 7 bases remaining between them. The CDR3 covers 15 residues. The CDR3 spells CASSYSSVSNQPQHF. The CDR3 DNA reads TGTGCCAGCAGTTACTCGAGTGTCAGCAATCAGCCCCAGCATTTT.

J is TRBJ1-6 and V is TRBV9, with 8 bases fitting TRBD1. The CDR3 covers 16 residues. Losses at the gene ends were 4 bases for V and 5 bases for J; bases not matched to a gene: 8. Germline V gives CDR1 SGDLS, CDR2 YYNGEE. DNA of the CDR3: TGTGCCAGCAGCCCCCGGGACAGGATTAATAATTCACCCCTCCACTTT. Translating gives CASSPRDRINNSPLHF.

This CDR3 is CASVPGGSGNTIYF. CDR3 nucleotide sequence: TGTGCCAGTGTCCCGGGGGGCTCTGGAAACACCATATATTTT. The chain couples TRBV18 to TRBJ1-3; D perhaps matches TRBD1 (5 bases). Per the germline V gene, CDR1 is KGHSH and CDR2 is LQKENI. Trimming removed 9 bases from V and 0 bases from J, with 12 bases in between. The CDR3 has 14 amino acids.